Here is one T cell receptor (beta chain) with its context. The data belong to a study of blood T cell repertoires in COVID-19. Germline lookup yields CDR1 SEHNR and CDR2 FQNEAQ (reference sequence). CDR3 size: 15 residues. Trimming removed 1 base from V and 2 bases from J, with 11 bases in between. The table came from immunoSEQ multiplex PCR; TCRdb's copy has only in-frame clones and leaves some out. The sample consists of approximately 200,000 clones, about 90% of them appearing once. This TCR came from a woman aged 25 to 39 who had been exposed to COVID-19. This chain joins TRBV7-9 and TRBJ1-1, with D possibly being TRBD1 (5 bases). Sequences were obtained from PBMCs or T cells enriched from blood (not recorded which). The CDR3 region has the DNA TGTGCCAGCAGCTTAGACTCGGGGGATAACACTGAAGCTTTCTTT. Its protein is CASSLDSGDNTEAFF.